This T cell receptor (beta chain) is from a study of response to subunit inactivated influenza vaccine. TCRdb redid the calling of the RT-PCR reads with MiXCR, one entry per CDR3 protein. The table shows under 200,000 distinct CDR3 sequences, with approximately 12% occurring only once. The CDR3 spans 12 residues. The V end lost 5 bases, the J end lost 3 bases, and 8 bases lay between the germline ends. Another study also made use of these data, one on T cells expressing NK-cell markers. That study adds: UMIs accompanied the 5'RACE template switching by which TCR beta cDNA was made.

This chain connects TRBV12-3 or TRBV12-4 to TRBJ2-7; unclear D gene. The sequence was collected from a man in his forties or fifties who received an inactivated influenza vaccine. The sequencing used CD8+ T cells sorted from PBMCs, collected approximately 12 days after vaccination. The DNA of the CDR3 is TGTGCCAGCAGTCCCAACTTCTACGAGCAGTACTTC. It codes for CASSPNFYEQYF.